These 24 T cell receptor beta chains share one sample of origin, sequenced in a study of OX40 agonist ivuxolimab in advanced cancers. The data were produced by immunoSEQ multiplex PCR, yet TCRdb's version contains in-frame clones alone and is incomplete. The data contain tens of thousands of clones, 90% to 95% of them singletons. This specimen was CD4+ or CD8+ T cells sorted from blood, taken in a trial of the OX40 agonist ivuxolimab. All receptors derive from an adult with an advanced solid tumor such as melanoma, head and neck, liver or kidney cancer.

The chain couples TRBV21-1 to TRBJ2-5; the DNA was not used to check the table's D call, TRBD1. TRBV21-1 is classified as a pseudogene. This CDR3 is 18 amino acids long. The CDR3 spells CASSNPLTLDSLRETQYF. DNA for the CDR3: TGTGCCAGCAGCAATCCCTTGACATTGGACAGCCTTAGGGAGACCCAGTACTTC.

The genes are TRBV5-1 and TRBJ2-7, with 11 bases lining up with TRBD1. Unmatched junction bases numbered 3, after V lost 0 bases and J lost 4 bases. This CDR3 contains 15 residues. In germline, CDR1 is SGHRS, CDR2 YFSETQ. Here the CDR3 reads CASSLGTGGLYEQYF. As DNA, the CDR3 is TGCGCCAGCAGCTTGGGGACAGGGGGCCTTTACGAGCAGTACTTC.

This rearrangement joins TRBV10-1 to TRBJ2-1; tentatively, D is TRBD1 (6 bases). CDR3 length: 13 amino acids. The ends were cut back, 5 bases at V and 5 bases at J, with 10 bases in the middle. Germline-derived CDR1 and CDR2 are WNHNN and SYGVQD (reference sequence). This CDR3 is CASSQGFDNEQFF. CDR3 sequence (DNA): TGCGCCAGCAGTCAGGGGTTTGACAATGAGCAGTTCTTC.

CDR3 amino acids: CSVDGRGHEQYF. Written as DNA, the CDR3 is TGCAGCGTTGATGGACGAGGGCACGAGCAGTACTTC. This rearrangement joins TRBV29-1 to TRBJ2-7; tentatively, D is TRBD2 (5 bases). Trimming left V 3 bases short and J 5 bases short, with 11 bases between. This CDR3 is built from 12 residues. CDR1 and CDR2 (germline): SQVTM, ANQGSEA.

The chain employs TRBV9 and TRBJ1-2; unclear D gene. Trimming took 0 bases from V and 4 from J, leaving 13 bases between them. The germline gives CDR1 SGDLS, CDR2 YYNGEE. The CDR3 covers 15 residues. The CDR3 bases are TGTGCCAGCAGCGTAGAGAGGCCAGGTGCCTATGGCTACACCTTC. It encodes CASSVERPGAYGYTF.

The chain employs TRBV5-1 and TRBJ2-1; TRBD2 matches 14 bases. V was pared by 5 bases and J by 4 bases, with 5 bases of the junction left unmatched. The CDR3 covers 16 residues. Germline lookup yields CDR1 SGHRS and CDR2 YFSETQ. The DNA for the CDR3 is TGCGCCAGCAGTCCGGGACTAGCGGGAGCATACAATGAGCAGTTCTTC. Protein sequence: CASSPGLAGAYNEQFF.

The genes are TRBV6-7 and TRBJ1-4; D unresolved. Being an ORF, TRBV6-7 has a function that is uncertain. Trimming left V 5 bases short and J 4 bases short, with 17 bases between. The CDR3 extends over 16 amino acids. For the CDR3, the DNA is TGTGCCAGCAGTCCAATCAAGGGCAAGATTAATGAAAAACTGTTTTTT. Translated, it gives CASSPIKGKINEKLFF.

This sequence joins TRBV6-6 and TRBJ1-1; D call uncertain. There are 13 residues in the CDR3. Germline V gene data show CDR1 as MNHNY and CDR2 as SVGAGI (reference sequence). The V and J ends lost 5 bases and 1 base respectively, with 8 bases between them. In nucleotides, the CDR3 is TGTGCCAGCAGTAATCAAGAGAACACTGAAGCTTTCTTT. Translation: CASSNQENTEAFF.

This clone was seen just once. The V call is TRBV12-1, the J call TRBJ2-2; the table calls TRBD2, which could not be checked here. TRBV12-1 is marked as a pseudogene. There are 16 residues in the CDR3. CDR3 residues: CASSSLGGLYTGELFF. The CDR3 DNA sequence: TGTGCCAGCAGCTCCTTGGGGGGGCTTTACACCGGGGAGCTGTTTTTT.

This clone was detected only once. This sequence joins TRBV5-5 and TRBJ1-2, with no clear D. The CDR3 consists of 15 residues. Trimming pared 2 bases from V and 4 bases from J, leaving 15 bases between. Germline V gives CDR1 SGHKS, CDR2 YYEKEE (reference sequence). The CDR3 coding sequence is TGTGCCAGCAGCTTAGAATGGGTTTCTGGCTATGGCTACACCTTC. Amino acids: CASSLEWVSGYGYTF.

V and J are TRBV19 and TRBJ2-2; 8 nucleotides agree with TRBD1. The CDR3 contains 16 residues. CDR1 is LNHDA, CDR2 SQIVND, per germline (reference sequence). Trimming at V came to 2 bases and at J to 11 bases, leaving 13 bases not matched to a gene. In DNA form, the CDR3 reads TGTGCCAGTAGTATACGAGGCAGGGGGCTGTTTCGAGAGCTGTTTTTT. This translates into CASSIRGRGLFRELFF.

The rearrangement links TRBV6-5 to TRBJ2-6; D call uncertain. Trimming left V 3 bases short and J 0 bases short, with 3 bases between. The CDR3 is 14 amino acids. Germline V CDR1 and CDR2: MNHEY, SVGAGI. CDR3 loop: CASSYVSGANVLTF. DNA of the CDR3: TGTGCCAGCAGTTATGTCTCTGGGGCCAACGTCCTGACTTTC.

The chain uses TRBV6-5 and TRBJ2-5; D possibly corresponds to TRBD2 (6 bases). The germline gives CDR1 MNHEY, CDR2 SVGAGI. The V gene lost 9 bases and the J gene lost 7 bases, with 15 bases spanning the gap. The CDR3 totals 12 residues. The CDR3: CASRGAPGTQYF. The CDR3 DNA reads TGTGCCAGTCGCGGGGCGCCGGGGACCCAGTACTTC.

The V gene is TRBV11-3, the J gene TRBJ2-7, with D unclear. The CDR3 extends over 13 amino acids. Germline CDR1 SGHNT, CDR2 YENEEA. V was clipped by 0 bases and J by 6 bases, with 9 bases between them. CDR3: CASSLDSRSEQYF. The CDR3 DNA reads as TGTGCCAGCAGCTTAGATTCCAGGTCCGAGCAGTACTTC. Combining the CDR3 with reference TRBV11-3 and TRBJ2-7 gives the whole variable domain EAGVVQSPRYKIIEKKQPVAFWCNPISGHNTLYWYLQNLGQGPELLIRYENEEAVDDSQLPKDRFSAERLKGVDSTLKIQPAELGDSAVYLCASSLDSRSEQYFGPGTRLTVT.

The chain employs TRBV11-2 and TRBJ2-2; 10 nucleotides agree with TRBD2. CDR3 size: 16 residues. Germline CDR1 and CDR2: SGHAT and FQNNGV. Germline trimming cut 5 bases from V and 5 bases from J; bases unmatched to any gene: 8. The DNA for the CDR3 is TGTGCCAGCAGCCCAGCGGGGGGGCCGGAAACCGGGGAGCTGTTTTTT. This sequence encodes CASSPAGGPETGELFF.

This chain uses TRBV6-6 with TRBJ1-5, with 10 bases fitting TRBD1. This CDR3 spans 15 amino acids. Germline V CDR1 and CDR2: MNHNY, SVGAGI (reference sequence). With V trimmed by 4 bases and J by 6 bases, 6 bases remained unmatched. The CDR3 sequence: CASSLTGGTVQPQHF. The CDR3 DNA reads as TGTGCCAGCAGTTTGACAGGGGGCACGGTTCAGCCCCAGCATTTT.

The rearrangement uses TRBV5-6 and TRBJ2-3; D not resolved. Deletions cut 3 bases from V and 2 bases from J, with 16 bases between. The CDR3 loop spans 16 amino acids. Germline-derived CDR1 and CDR2 are SGHDT and YYEEEE. CDR3 loop: CASSWQSGKSTDTQYF. The CDR3 DNA reads as TGTGCCAGCAGCTGGCAGAGTGGGAAATCCACAGATACGCAGTATTTT.

This clone was recorded only once. The chain is built from TRBV11-2 and TRBJ2-3; TRBD1 might be the D (5 bases). Germline V gives CDR1 SGHAT, CDR2 FQNNGV. The CDR3 has 13 residues. Trimming stripped 5 bases from V and 6 bases from J, with 12 bases between. CDR3 DNA sequence: TGTGCCAGCAGCATCTACCCAGGGGATACGCAGTATTTT. The encoded protein is CASSIYPGDTQYF.

This chain links TRBV30 with TRBJ2-3; no definite D call. V was trimmed by 4 bases and J by 0 bases, leaving 14 bases between them. The CDR3 loop spans 15 amino acids. CDR1 is GTSNPN and CDR2 is SVGIG in the germline V gene (reference sequence). In DNA form, the CDR3 reads TGTGCCTGGAATCCCCCAGGAGATAGCACAGATACGCAGTATTTT. This codes for CAWNPPGDSTDTQYF.

The chain uses TRBV11-2 and TRBJ2-3, with 8 bases identical to TRBD2. The germline gives CDR1 SGHAT, CDR2 FQNNGV. J gave up 2 bases and V 5 bases, and 12 bases lay outside the gene matches. This CDR3 region has 17 residues. CDR3 nucleotides: TGTGCCAGCAGCCCCGGGACTAGTAGCCTCCACACAGATACGCAGTATTTT. This codes for CASSPGTSSLHTDTQYF.

This clone was recorded once. V usage is TRBV27 and J usage is TRBJ2-5; the D gene could be TRBD1 or TRBD2 (5 bases each). Trimming removed 3 bases at V and 4 bases at J, with 12 bases between. The CDR3 sequence is 14 residues long. Germline assignment: CDR1 MNHEY and CDR2 SMNVEV (reference sequence). The chain's CDR3 is CASSFLRGTETQYF. CDR3 DNA sequence: TGTGCCAGCAGTTTCCTGAGGGGAACAGAGACCCAGTACTTC.

The DNA of the CDR3 is TGCGCCAGCAGCCAAACCAGTGGAAACACCATATATTTT. The encoded protein is CASSQTSGNTIYF. The chain combines TRBV4-1 with TRBJ1-3, with no clear D. CDR1 and CDR2 (germline): MGHRA, YSYEKL. Deletions cut 2 bases from V and 3 bases from J, with 5 bases between. The CDR3 length is 13 residues.

The CDR3 is CASSRGQGLGEQYF. DNA for the CDR3: TGCGCCAGCAGCCGCGGACAGGGACTTGGCGAGCAGTACTTC. This chain links TRBV4-1 with TRBJ2-7, with TRBD1 identical over 8 bases. The CDR3 has 14 residues. The ends lost 4 bases at V and 6 bases at J; junction bases unmatched: 8. Germline V gives CDR1 MGHRA, CDR2 YSYEKL.

The V gene is TRBV5-4, the J gene TRBJ2-7, with 8 bases identical to TRBD1. The CDR3 spans 15 residues. The V gene's germline CDR1 is SGHNT and CDR2 YYREEE (reference sequence). The V gene end was trimmed by 4 bases and the J gene end by 3 bases; junction bases not matched to a gene: 9. As DNA, the CDR3 is TGTGCCAGCAGCCCCGGGACAGGAGGGGGCTACGAGCAGTACTTC. This gives the protein CASSPGTGGGYEQYF. The variable domain in full, with the rest retrieved from reference TRBV5-4 and TRBJ2-7, is ETGVTQSPTHLIKTRGQQVTLRCSSQSGHNTVSWYQQALGQGPQFIFQYYREEENGRGNFPPRFSGLQFPNYSSELNVNALELDDSALYLCASSPGTGGGYEQYFGPGTRLTVT.